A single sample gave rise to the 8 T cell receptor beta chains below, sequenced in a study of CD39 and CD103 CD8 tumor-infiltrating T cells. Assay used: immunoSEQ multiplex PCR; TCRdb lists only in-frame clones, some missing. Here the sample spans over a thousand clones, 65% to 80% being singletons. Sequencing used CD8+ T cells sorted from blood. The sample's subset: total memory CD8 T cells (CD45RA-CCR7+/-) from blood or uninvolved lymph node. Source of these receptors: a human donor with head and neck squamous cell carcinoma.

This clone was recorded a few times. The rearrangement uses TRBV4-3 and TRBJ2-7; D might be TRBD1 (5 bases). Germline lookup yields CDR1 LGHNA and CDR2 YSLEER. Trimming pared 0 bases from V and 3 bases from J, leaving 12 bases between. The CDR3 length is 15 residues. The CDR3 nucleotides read TGCGCCAGCAGCCAAGAGGCAGGGTACTACTACGAGCAGTACTTC. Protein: CASSQEAGYYYEQYF.

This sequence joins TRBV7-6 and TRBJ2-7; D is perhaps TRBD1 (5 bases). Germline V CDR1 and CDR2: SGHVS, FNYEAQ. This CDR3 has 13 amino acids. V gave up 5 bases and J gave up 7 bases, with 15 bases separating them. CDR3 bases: TGTGCCAGCAGCCCCGACAGTTCTGAGGAGCAGTACTTC. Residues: CASSPDSSEEQYF.

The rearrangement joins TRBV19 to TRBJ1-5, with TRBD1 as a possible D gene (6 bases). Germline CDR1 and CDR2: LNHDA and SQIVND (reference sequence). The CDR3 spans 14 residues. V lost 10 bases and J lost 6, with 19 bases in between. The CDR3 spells CATSRRGHGQPQHF. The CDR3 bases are TGTGCCACCTCGAGACGGGGGCACGGTCAGCCCCAGCATTTT.

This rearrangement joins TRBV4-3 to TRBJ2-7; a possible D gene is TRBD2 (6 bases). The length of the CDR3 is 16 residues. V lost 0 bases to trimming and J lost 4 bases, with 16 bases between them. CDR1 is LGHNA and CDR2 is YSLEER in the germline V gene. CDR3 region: CASSQEPTSSVYEQYF. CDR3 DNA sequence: TGCGCCAGCAGCCAAGAACCCACTAGCAGTGTTTACGAGCAGTACTTC.

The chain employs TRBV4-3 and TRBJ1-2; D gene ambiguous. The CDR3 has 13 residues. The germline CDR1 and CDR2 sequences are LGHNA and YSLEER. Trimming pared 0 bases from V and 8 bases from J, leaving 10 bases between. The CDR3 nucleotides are TGCGCCAGCAGCCAAGATCAATTCAGCGGCTACACCTTC. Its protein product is CASSQDQFSGYTF.

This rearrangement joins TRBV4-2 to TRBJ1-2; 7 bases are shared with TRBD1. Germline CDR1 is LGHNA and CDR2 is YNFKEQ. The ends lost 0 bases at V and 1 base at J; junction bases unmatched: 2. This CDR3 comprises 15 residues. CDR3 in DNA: TGTGCCAGCAGCCAAGAAGGGGGCTATAACTATGGCTACACCTTC. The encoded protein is CASSQEGGYNYGYTF.

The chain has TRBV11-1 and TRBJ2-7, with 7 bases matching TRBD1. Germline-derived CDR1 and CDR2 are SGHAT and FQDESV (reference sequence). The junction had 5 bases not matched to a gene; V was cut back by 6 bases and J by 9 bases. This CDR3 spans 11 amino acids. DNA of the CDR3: TGTGCCAGCAGGACAGGGACGATGCAGTACTTC. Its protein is CASRTGTMQYF.

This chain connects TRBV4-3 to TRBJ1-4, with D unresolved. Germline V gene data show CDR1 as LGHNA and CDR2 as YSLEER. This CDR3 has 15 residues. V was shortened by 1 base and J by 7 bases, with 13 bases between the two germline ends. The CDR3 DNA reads TGCGCCAGCAGCCAAGGGACGGGGTCAGGTGAAAAACTGTTTTTT. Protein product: CASSQGTGSGEKLFF.